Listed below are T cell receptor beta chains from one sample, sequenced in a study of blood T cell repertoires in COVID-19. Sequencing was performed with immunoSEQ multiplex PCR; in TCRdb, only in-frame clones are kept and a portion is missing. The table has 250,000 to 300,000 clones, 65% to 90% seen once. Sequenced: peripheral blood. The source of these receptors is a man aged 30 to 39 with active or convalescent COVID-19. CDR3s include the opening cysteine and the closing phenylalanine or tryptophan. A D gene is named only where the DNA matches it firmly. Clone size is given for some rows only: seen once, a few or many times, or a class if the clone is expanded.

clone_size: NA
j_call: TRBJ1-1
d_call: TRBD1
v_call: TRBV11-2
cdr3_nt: TGTGCCAGCAGCACCCGACAGGGAGGGAACACTGAAGCTTTCTTT
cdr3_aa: CASSTRQGGNTEAFF

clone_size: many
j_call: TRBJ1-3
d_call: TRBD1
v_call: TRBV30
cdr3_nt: TGTGCCTGGGAGACGCGACAGGGCGTTACAGACACCATATATTTT
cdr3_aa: CAWETRQGVTDTIYF

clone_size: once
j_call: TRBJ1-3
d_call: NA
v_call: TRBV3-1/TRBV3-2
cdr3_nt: TGTGCCAGCAGCCATTGGACAACTGGCTCTGGAAACACCATATATTTT
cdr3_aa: CASSHWTTGSGNTIYF

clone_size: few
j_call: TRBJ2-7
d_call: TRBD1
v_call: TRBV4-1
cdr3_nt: TGCGCCAGCAGCCAAGGGACAGGGGGCAACTACGAGCAGTACTTC
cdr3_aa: CASSQGTGGNYEQYF

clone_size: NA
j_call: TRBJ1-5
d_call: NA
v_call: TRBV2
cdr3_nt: TGTGCCAGCAGCCGCATTCAGTTTGAGGATCAGCCCCAGCATTTT
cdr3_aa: CASSRIQFEDQPQHF

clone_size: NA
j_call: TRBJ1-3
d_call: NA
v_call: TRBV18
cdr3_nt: TGTGCCAGCTCAGCATTGACTACGGGCAGCAGAAGAGAGGAAAACACCATATATTTT
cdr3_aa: CASSALTTGSRREENTIYF

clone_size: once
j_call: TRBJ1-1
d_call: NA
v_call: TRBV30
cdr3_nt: TGTGCCTGGAGGGATCTGGGGGGCACTGAAGCTTTCTTT
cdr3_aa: CAWRDLGGTEAFF

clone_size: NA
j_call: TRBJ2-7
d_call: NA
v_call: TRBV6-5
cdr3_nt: TGTGCCAGCAGCGGACAGTACGAGCAGTACTTC
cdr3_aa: CASSGQYEQYF

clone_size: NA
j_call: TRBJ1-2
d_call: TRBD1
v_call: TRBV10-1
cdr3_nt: TGCGCCAGCAGTCAACAGGGGGCGGACTATGGCTACACCTTC
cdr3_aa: CASSQQGADYGYTF

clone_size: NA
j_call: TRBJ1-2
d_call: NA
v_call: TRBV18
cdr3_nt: TGTGCCAGCTCCCCCGGGACGGGGGGTTATGGCTACACCTTC
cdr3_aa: CASSPGTGGYGYTF

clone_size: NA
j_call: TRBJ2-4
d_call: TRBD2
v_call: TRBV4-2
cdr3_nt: TGTGCCAGCAGCCAAGACCCTACACCGGGACTAGTACGCATTCAGTACTTC
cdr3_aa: CASSQDPTPGLVRIQYF

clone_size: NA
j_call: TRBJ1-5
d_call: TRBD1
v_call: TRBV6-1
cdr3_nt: TGTGCCAGCAGTGGCCGGGACAGTAGCGCGATATATAGCAATCAGCCCCAGCATTTT
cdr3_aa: CASSGRDSSAIYSNQPQHF

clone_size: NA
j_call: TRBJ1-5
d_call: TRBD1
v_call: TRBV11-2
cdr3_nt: TGTGCCAGCAGCTTGCGCACAGGGGCCCAGTGGCCCCAGCATTTT
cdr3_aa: CASSLRTGAQWPQHF

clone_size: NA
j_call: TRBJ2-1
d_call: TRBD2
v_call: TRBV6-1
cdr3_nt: TGTGCCAGCAGTGAAGCGTTAGCGGGGGCCAATGAGCAGTTCTTC
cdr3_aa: CASSEALAGANEQFF

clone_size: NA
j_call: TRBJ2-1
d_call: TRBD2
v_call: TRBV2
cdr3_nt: TGTGCCAGCAGTGGGGAGGGCACCTACAATGAGCAGTTCTTC
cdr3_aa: CASSGEGTYNEQFF

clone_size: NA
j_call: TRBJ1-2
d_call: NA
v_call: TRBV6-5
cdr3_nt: TGTGCCAGCAGTTACTCGCCAGGCCCCACAGGCTACACCTTC
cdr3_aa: CASSYSPGPTGYTF

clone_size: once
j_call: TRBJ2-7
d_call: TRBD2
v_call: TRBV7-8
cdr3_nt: TGTGCCAGCAGCCATTATCGGGAGGCCAGCTACGAGCAGTACTTC
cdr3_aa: CASSHYREASYEQYF

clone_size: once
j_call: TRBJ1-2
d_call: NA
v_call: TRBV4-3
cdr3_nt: TGCGCCAGCAGCCAAGATCAGGGCAGTCTGGGAGGCTACACCTTC
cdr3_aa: CASSQDQGSLGGYTF

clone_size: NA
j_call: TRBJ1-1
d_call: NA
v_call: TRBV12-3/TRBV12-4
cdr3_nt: TGTGCCAGCAGTTCGGGGGAATCTGAAGCTTTCTTT
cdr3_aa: CASSSGESEAFF

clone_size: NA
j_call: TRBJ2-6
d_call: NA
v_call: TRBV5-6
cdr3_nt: TGTGCCAGCAGCCCCGGACTATCTGGGGCCAACGTCCTGACTTTC
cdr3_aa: CASSPGLSGANVLTF

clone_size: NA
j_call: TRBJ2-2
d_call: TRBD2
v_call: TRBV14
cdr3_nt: TGTGCCAGCAGCCAAGATCGGCCGGGGGGCACCGGGGAGCTGTTTTTT
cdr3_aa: CASSQDRPGGTGELFF

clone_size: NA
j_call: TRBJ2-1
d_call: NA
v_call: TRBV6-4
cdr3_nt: TGTGCCAAGCATTCCCCGGGACACTTGGCCTACAATGAGCAGTTCTTC
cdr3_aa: CAKHSPGHLAYNEQFF

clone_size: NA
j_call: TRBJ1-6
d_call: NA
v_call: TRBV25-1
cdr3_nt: TGTGCCAGCAGTGAGGGCGGACCTTCGGGGTCACCCCTCCACTTT
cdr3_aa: CASSEGGPSGSPLHF

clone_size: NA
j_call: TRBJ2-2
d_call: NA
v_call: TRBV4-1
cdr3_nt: TGCGCCAGCAGCCAAGACGGGACTCCGAACACCGGGGAGCTGTTTTTT
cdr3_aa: CASSQDGTPNTGELFF

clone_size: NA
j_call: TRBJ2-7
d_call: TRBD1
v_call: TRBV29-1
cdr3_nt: TGCAGCGTGGGACGACAGGGGCAAACCAACGAGCAGTACTTC
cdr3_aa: CSVGRQGQTNEQYF

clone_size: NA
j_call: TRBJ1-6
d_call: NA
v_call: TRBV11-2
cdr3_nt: TGTGCCAGCAGCCCCTTCTCGTGGGGGGGCTCCTATAATTCACCCCTCCACTTT
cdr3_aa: CASSPFSWGGSYNSPLHF

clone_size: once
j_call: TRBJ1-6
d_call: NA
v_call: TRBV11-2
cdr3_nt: TGTGCCAGCAGCTTAGCAATGATAGGGACACTTACACCCCTCCACTTT
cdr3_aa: CASSLAMIGTLTPLHF

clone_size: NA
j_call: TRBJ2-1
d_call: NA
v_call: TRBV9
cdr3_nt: TGTGCCAGCAGCGTCGGCGGGACGGAGAATGAGCAGTTCTTC
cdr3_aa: CASSVGGTENEQFF

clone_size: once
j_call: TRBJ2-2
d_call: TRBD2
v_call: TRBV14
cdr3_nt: TGTGCCAGCAGCCACCGCGGGGCGGGGGTTCGATCCGGGGAGCTGTTTTTT
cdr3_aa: CASSHRGAGVRSGELFF

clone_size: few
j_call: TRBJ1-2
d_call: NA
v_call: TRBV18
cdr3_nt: TGTGCCAGCTCAACTCAGGCCCAAGAACCCTATGGCTACACCTTC
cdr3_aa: CASSTQAQEPYGYTF

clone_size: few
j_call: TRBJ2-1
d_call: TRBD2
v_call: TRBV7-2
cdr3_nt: TGTGCCAGCCACGGAGGACTAGCCGTCTATGAGCAGTTCTTC
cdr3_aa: CASHGGLAVYEQFF

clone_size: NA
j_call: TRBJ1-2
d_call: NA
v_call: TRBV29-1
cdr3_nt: TGCAGCGTTGTGGAGGCCCTCTCCTCTAACTATGGCTACACCTTC
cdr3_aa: CSVVEALSSNYGYTF

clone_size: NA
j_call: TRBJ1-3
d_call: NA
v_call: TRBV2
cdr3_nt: TGTGCCAGCAGCAGCCAGGGGTTTACTGGAAACACCATATATTTT
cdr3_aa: CASSSQGFTGNTIYF

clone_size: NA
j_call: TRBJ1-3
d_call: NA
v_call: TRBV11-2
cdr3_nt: TGTGCCAGCAGCCCCTTGATGGGCAAAAACTCTGGAAACACCATATATTTT
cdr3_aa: CASSPLMGKNSGNTIYF

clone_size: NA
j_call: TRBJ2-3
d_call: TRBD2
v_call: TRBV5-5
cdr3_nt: TGTGCCAGCAGCCGCGGTACTAGCGGCCTCACAGATACGCAGTATTTT
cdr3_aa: CASSRGTSGLTDTQYF

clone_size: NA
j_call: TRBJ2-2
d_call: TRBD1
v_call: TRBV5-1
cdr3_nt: TGCGCCAGCAGCACCCCGGGACAGGGGTCCGGGGAGCTGTTTTTT
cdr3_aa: CASSTPGQGSGELFF

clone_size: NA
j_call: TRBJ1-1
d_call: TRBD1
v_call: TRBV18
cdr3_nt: TGTGCCAGCTCACCGGACAGGGTGAACCCTGAAGCTTTCTTT
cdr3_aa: CASSPDRVNPEAFF

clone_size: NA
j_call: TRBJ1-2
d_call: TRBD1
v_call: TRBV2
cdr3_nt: TGTGCCAGCAGGGAGGACAGGGACGGCGGCTACACCTTC
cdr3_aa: CASREDRDGGYTF

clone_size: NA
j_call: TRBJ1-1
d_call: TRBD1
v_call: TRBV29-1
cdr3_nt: TGCAGCGCCCTTCCCGGGACAGGGATCCACCTCGGCACTGAAGCTTTCTTT
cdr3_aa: CSALPGTGIHLGTEAFF

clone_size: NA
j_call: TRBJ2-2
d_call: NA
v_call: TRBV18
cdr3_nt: TGTGCCAGCTCACCCCCCGGGGAAACCGGGGAGCTGTTTTTT
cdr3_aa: CASSPPGETGELFF

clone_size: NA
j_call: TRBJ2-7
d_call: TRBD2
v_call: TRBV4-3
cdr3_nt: TGCGCCAGCAGCCTCAAACGAGGGACTAGCGGGGGCCCCAGGTACGAGCAGTACTTC
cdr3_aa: CASSLKRGTSGGPRYEQYF

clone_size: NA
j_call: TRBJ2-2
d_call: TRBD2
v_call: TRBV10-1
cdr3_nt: TGCGCCAGCAGTGAGTCCGGACTAGCGGGGTCCGGGGAGCTGTTTTTT
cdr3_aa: CASSESGLAGSGELFF

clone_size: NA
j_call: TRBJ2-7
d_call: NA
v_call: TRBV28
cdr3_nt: TGTGCCAGCAGGGACCTCGGGACAAACGAGCAGTACTTC
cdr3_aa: CASRDLGTNEQYF

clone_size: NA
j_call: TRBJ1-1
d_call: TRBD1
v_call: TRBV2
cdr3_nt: TGTGCCAGCAGTGATGCAGGGGGCACTGAAGCTTTCTTT
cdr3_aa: CASSDAGGTEAFF

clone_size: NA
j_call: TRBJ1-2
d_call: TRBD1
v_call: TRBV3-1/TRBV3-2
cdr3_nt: TGTGCCAGCAGCCGAAACCCCGGGACAGGGCGGAATGGCTACACCTTC
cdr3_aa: CASSRNPGTGRNGYTF

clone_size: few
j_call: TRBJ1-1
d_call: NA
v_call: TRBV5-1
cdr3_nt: TGCGCCAGCAGCTTGGACCGAACAAAGGGAGGGACTGAAGCTTTCTTT
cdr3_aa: CASSLDRTKGGTEAFF

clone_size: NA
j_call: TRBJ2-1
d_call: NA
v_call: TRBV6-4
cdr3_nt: TGTGCCAGCAGTGTAGGAGGGGATAACAATGAGCAGTTCTTC
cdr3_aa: CASSVGGDNNEQFF

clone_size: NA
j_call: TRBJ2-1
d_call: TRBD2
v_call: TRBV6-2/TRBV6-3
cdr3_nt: TGTGCCAGCAGTTACGGACTAGCGGGGGGGCTCGAGCAGTTCTTC
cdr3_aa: CASSYGLAGGLEQFF

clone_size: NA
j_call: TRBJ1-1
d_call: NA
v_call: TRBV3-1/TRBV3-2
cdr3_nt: TGTGCCAGCAGCCAATTTGGGGGGGGTCAGGTCACTGAAGCTTTCTTT
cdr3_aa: CASSQFGGGQVTEAFF

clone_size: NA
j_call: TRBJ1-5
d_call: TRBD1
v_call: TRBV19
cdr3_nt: TGTGCCAGTAGTATCCCCACAGGGGGCTATAGCAATCAGCCCCAGCATTTT
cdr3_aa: CASSIPTGGYSNQPQHF

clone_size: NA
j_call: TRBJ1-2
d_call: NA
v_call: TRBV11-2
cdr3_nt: TGTGCCAGCAGCTTAACTGACAGTTACTATGGCTACACCTTC
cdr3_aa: CASSLTDSYYGYTF

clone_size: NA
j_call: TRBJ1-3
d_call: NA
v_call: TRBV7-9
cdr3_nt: TGTGCCAGCAGCTCGTTGGGAAACACCATATATTTT
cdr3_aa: CASSSLGNTIYF

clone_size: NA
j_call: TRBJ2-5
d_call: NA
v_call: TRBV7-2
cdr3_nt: TGTGCCAGCAGCTTAGCGCGGGACCTCATACAAGAGACCCAGTACTTC
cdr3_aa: CASSLARDLIQETQYF